A single sample gave rise to the 21 T cell receptor beta chains below, sequenced in a study of blood T cell repertoires in COVID-19. Only in-frame clones appear in the TCRdb table, and some are missing; sequencing was by immunoSEQ multiplex PCR. The sample holds 50,000 or so clones, 86% seen once. Sequencing was performed on peripheral blood. The receptors derive from a man aged 70 or older with acute or convalescent COVID-19.

DNA of the CDR3: TGTGCCAGCAGTCCCGGGACAGGGGGCGGAAACACCATATATTTT. Its translation is CASSPGTGGGNTIYF. J is TRBJ1-3 and V is TRBV2; TRBD1 agrees at 12 bases. The CDR3 length is 15 residues. The V gene's germline CDR1 is SNHLY and CDR2 FYNNEI. V dropped 5 bases and J dropped 4; count of bases not matched to a gene: 3.

In this sample, this clone turned up once. V and J are TRBV19 and TRBJ2-1, with D possibly being TRBD2 (7 bases). CDR1 LNHDA and CDR2 SQIVND come from the germline V gene (reference sequence). This CDR3 spans 19 amino acids. CDR3 amino acids: CVRRGNLAADPHSYNEQFF. The CDR3 DNA is TGTGTTAGGAGGGGGAATCTAGCGGCCGATCCCCACTCTTACAATGAGCAGTTCTTC. Full variable domain (rest looked up from reference TRBV19 and TRBJ2-1): DGGITQSPKYLFRKEGQNVTLSCEQNLNHDAMYWYRQDPGQGLRLIYYSQIVNDFQKGDIAEGYSVSREKKESFPLTVTSAQKNPTAFYLCVRRGNLAADPHSYNEQFFGPGTRLTVL.

The chain employs TRBV6-6 and TRBJ1-1, with a tentative D call TRBD1 (6 bases). The V end was cut by 3 bases, the J end by 2 bases, with 10 bases between. CDR1 is MNHNY and CDR2 is SVGAGI in the germline V gene (reference sequence). The CDR3 runs 14 residues. As DNA, the CDR3 is TGTGCCAGCAGTTATGGACAGACAAACACTGAAGCTTTCTTT. This codes for CASSYGQTNTEAFF.

The chain uses TRBV6-2 or TRBV6-3 and TRBJ1-1, with a tentative D call TRBD1 (5 bases). The CDR3 has 14 residues. V was clipped by 2 bases and J by 1 base, with 8 bases between them. Germline V lookup: CDR1 MNHEY, CDR2 SVGEGT. The CDR3 loop is CASSYGQTNTEAFF. CDR3 DNA sequence: TGTGCCAGCAGTTACGGACAAACGAACACTGAAGCTTTCTTT.

This clone has just one count. This chain joins TRBV6-2 or TRBV6-3 and TRBJ2-7; no clear D. V was clipped by 2 bases and J by 6 bases, with 17 bases between them. Germline assignment: CDR1 MNHEY and CDR2 SVGEGT. The CDR3 is 15 amino acids. The CDR3 is CASSYNHQSPLEQYF. The CDR3 DNA follows: TGTGCCAGCAGTTACAACCACCAGTCGCCCCTCGAGCAGTACTTC.

The gene calls are TRBV6-4 and TRBJ2-4; 8 bases map to TRBD2. CDR3 length equals 14 residues. Losses at the gene ends were 2 bases for V and 9 bases for J; bases not matched to a gene: 6. The germline gives CDR1 MRHNA, CDR2 SNTAGT. The CDR3 spells CASSDGPGRGIQYF. The CDR3 DNA follows: TGTGCCAGCAGTGACGGTCCCGGGAGGGGCATTCAGTACTTC.

In this sample, this clone turned up a few times. The chain joins TRBV29-1 to TRBJ1-2; D is perhaps TRBD1 (6 bases). V was pared by 0 bases and J by 5 bases, with 10 bases between. This CDR3 has 13 amino acids. The germline gives CDR1 SQVTM, CDR2 ANQGSEA. CDR3 DNA sequence: TGCAGCGTTGAAGATCAGGACAGATATGGCTACACCTTC. Encoded protein: CSVEDQDRYGYTF.

This rearrangement joins TRBV19 to TRBJ1-2; D is possibly TRBD1 (6 bases). Germline V gene sequence: CDR1 LNHDA, CDR2 SQIVND (reference sequence). V was shortened by 1 base and J by 7 bases, with 7 bases between the two germline ends. The CDR3 covers 12 residues. The CDR3 is CASSIVDSGYTF. The CDR3 DNA reads as TGTGCCAGTAGTATAGTGGACAGTGGCTACACCTTC.

The chain has TRBV12-3 or TRBV12-4 and TRBJ1-2; D is perhaps TRBD1 (5 bases). The CDR3 sequence is 12 residues long. V lost 5 bases, J lost 6 bases, and 10 bases lay in between. The CDR3 DNA is TGTGCCAGCAGTCTAGAAGGGGATGGCTACACCTTC. Its protein is CASSLEGDGYTF.

The V and J genes are TRBV5-4 and TRBJ1-3; the match to TRBD1 covers 9 bases. The V and J ends lost 4 bases and 0 bases, in that order; junction bases with no gene match: 2. Germline V gives CDR1 SGHNT, CDR2 YYREEE (reference sequence). The CDR3 has 15 amino acids. CDR3 nucleotides: TGTGCCAGCAGCACGGGACAGGGCTCTGGAAACACCATATATTTT. Its protein is CASSTGQGSGNTIYF.

V gene TRBV7-2 combines with J gene TRBJ1-4; no clear D gene. The V end was cut by 1 base, the J end by 6 bases, with 9 bases between. The CDR3 extends over 14 amino acids. Per the germline V gene, CDR1 is SGHTA and CDR2 is FQGNSA. CDR3 in DNA: TGTGCCAGCAGCTTAGGGCCTCACGATGAAAAACTGTTTTTT. The encoded protein is CASSLGPHDEKLFF.

The genes are TRBV3-1 (or the pseudogene TRBV3-2) and TRBJ2-1; 10 bases map to TRBD2. The V and J ends lost 3 bases and 7 bases, in that order; junction bases with no gene match: 15. The germline gives CDR1 LGHDT, CDR2 YNNKEL (reference sequence). This CDR3 comprises 18 residues. CDR3 DNA sequence: TGTGCCAGCAGCCATCTTCGAAGCCTAGCGGGAGAACTTAATGAGCAGTTCTTC. Its translation is CASSHLRSLAGELNEQFF.

The chain employs TRBV28 and TRBJ1-6, with D possibly TRBD1 on 5 matching bases. Per germline, CDR1 MDHEN and CDR2 SYDVKM. CDR3 length equals 16 residues. Trimming stripped 6 bases from V and 4 bases from J, with 16 bases between. DNA of the CDR3: TGTGCCAGCAGACCGGACAAGGGTGGGTATAATTCACCCCTCCACTTT. Its protein product is CASRPDKGGYNSPLHF. The full variable domain, rest sourced from reference TRBV28 and TRBJ1-6, is DVKVTQSSRYLVKRTGEKVFLECVQDMDHENMFWYRQDPGLGLRLIYFSYDVKMKEKGDIPEGYSVSREKKERFSLILESASTNQTSMYLCASRPDKGGYNSPLHFGNGTRLTVT.

This clone was seen a few times. V gene TRBV9 combines with J gene TRBJ2-2; TRBD1 matches at 12 bases. Germline V gene data show CDR1 as SGDLS and CDR2 as YYNGEE. The CDR3 totals 17 residues. The junction had 8 bases not matched to a gene; V was cut back by 0 bases and J by 8 bases. In nucleotides, the CDR3 is TGTGCCAGCAGCGTAGAAAGGGACAGGGGGCAAGGTGGGGAGCTGTTTTTT. Translation gives CASSVERDRGQGGELFF. The full variable domain, its missing parts supplied by reference TRBV9 and TRBJ2-2, is DSGVTQTPKHLITATGQRVTLRCSPRSGDLSVYWYQQSLDQGLQFLIQYYNGEERAKGNILERFSAQQFPDLHSELNLSSLELGDSALYFCASSVERDRGQGGELFFGEGSRLTVL.

The rearrangement uses TRBV7-9 and TRBJ2-3; TRBD2 matches 11 bases. The CDR3 runs to 16 residues. Per germline, CDR1 SEHNR and CDR2 FQNEAQ (reference sequence). V lost 5 bases, J lost 4 bases, and 8 bases stayed unmatched. For the CDR3, the DNA is TGTGCCAGCAGCCGAATAGCGGGAGGGTCGGCAGATACGCAGTATTTT. Translation gives CASSRIAGGSADTQYF.

V usage is TRBV6-5 and J usage is TRBJ2-5, with 8 positions matching TRBD2. The CDR3 runs 14 residues. The germline V gene encodes CDR1 MNHEY and CDR2 SVGAGI. With V trimmed by 0 bases and J by 4 bases, 1 base remained unmatched. In nucleotides, the CDR3 is TGTGCCAGCAGTTACTCCGGGGGGGGAGAGACCCAGTACTTC. As protein: CASSYSGGGETQYF.

This rearrangement joins TRBV7-9 to TRBJ2-7; D ambiguous. From germline, CDR1 is SEHNR and CDR2 FQNEAQ (reference sequence). V was cut by 1 base and J by 1 base, with 8 bases left in between. The CDR3 spans 14 residues. The CDR3 region has the DNA TGTGCCAGCAGCTTAGGCGACATTTCCTACGAGCAGTACTTC. Its translation is CASSLGDISYEQYF.

In its sample, this clone was seen once. The chain links TRBV4-3 to TRBJ2-1, with 7 bases identical to TRBD2. Trimming at V came to 0 bases and at J to 9 bases, leaving 11 bases not matched to a gene. The CDR3 contains 16 residues. Looked up from germline, CDR1 is LGHNA and CDR2 is YSLEER. Here the CDR3 DNA reads TGCGCCAGCAGCCAAGATCAAGGACTAGTCAGCCCTGAGCAGTTCTTC. Translating it yields CASSQDQGLVSPEQFF.

The chain links TRBV6-6 to TRBJ1-2; a possible D gene is TRBD1 (5 bases). The V end was cut by 6 bases, the J end by 0 bases, with 17 bases between. The CDR3 is 16 amino acids. The V gene's germline CDR1 is MNHNY and CDR2 SVGAGI (reference sequence). CDR3: CASSPRGLVANYGYTF. The DNA of the CDR3 is TGTGCCAGCAGCCCACGGGGGTTAGTAGCTAACTATGGCTACACCTTC.

The rearrangement joins TRBV5-1 to TRBJ1-1, with no clear D. This CDR3 has 14 residues. V was shortened by 0 bases and J by 5 bases, with 11 bases between the two germline ends. CDR1 SGHRS and CDR2 YFSETQ come from the germline V gene. The CDR3 reads CASSLGQVRTEAFF. CDR3 in DNA: TGCGCCAGCAGCTTGGGGCAGGTCAGGACTGAAGCTTTCTTT.

J is TRBJ2-2 and V is TRBV9, with 9 bases identical to TRBD1. Looked up from germline, CDR1 is SGDLS and CDR2 is YYNGEE. Trimming removed 3 bases from V and 4 bases from J; junction bases left unmatched: 7. The CDR3 extends over 16 amino acids. DNA for the CDR3: TGTGCCAGCAGCGCACCCGGGACAGGGATCACCGGGGAGCTGTTTTTT. The encoded protein is CASSAPGTGITGELFF.